This TCR beta chain was recorded in a study of PD-L1 blockade in urothelial cancer. The wider study: Investigators checked blood 3 weeks (second dose) and 6 weeks after treatment start.

Deletions cut 4 bases from V and 1 base from J, with 14 bases between. The CDR3 is 16 residues long. Pretreatment and on-treatment samples were taken, numbering 1 to 8 per patient. Some clones are missing from TCRdb's copy, which holds only in-frame ones; the method was immunoSEQ multiplex PCR. The data show 35,000 to 50,000 clones, roughly four fifths seen once. V gene TRBV5-3 combines with J gene TRBJ2-2; possible D gene TRBD2, 7 bases. TRBV5-3 is an ORF, and what it does is uncertain. Sequences were derived from PBMCs, sampled around atezolizumab (anti-PD-L1) treatment. This clonotype was sampled from a man between 65 and 85 years old with urothelial cancer. This CDR3 reads CARSRGAGVNTGELFF. The DNA of the CDR3 is TGTGCCAGAAGCCGGGGGGCAGGGGTGAACACCGGGGAGCTGTTTTTT.